These 15 T cell receptor beta chains originate from one sample sequenced in a study of T cell responses to AZD1222 COVID-19 vaccine. Libraries were prepared by immunoSEQ multiplex PCR; TCRdb keeps only in-frame clonotypes and omits some of them. Found here are 150,000 or so clones, around 88% of them singletons; the top ten hold 3% to 4%. This sample comprised peripheral blood, obtained on day 0 of MenACWY control vaccination. Receptor source: an adult in good health.

This chain uses TRBV6-5 with TRBJ1-1, with a tentative D call TRBD1 (5 bases). Trimming removed 6 bases at V and 1 base at J, with 15 bases between. The germline CDR1 and CDR2 sequences are MNHEY and SVGAGI. The CDR3 runs to 15 residues. The CDR3 spells CASSPGAAGNTEAFF. The CDR3 DNA follows: TGTGCCAGCAGCCCCGGGGCCGCCGGGAACACTGAAGCTTTCTTT.

The chain has TRBV4-3 and TRBJ2-1; the match to TRBD2 covers 13 bases. V lost 4 bases, J lost 10 bases, and 7 bases stayed unmatched. Germline CDR1 is LGHNA and CDR2 is YSLEER. The CDR3 covers 15 residues. In nucleotides, the CDR3 is TGCGCCAGCAGCCGCGGGACTAGCGGGATTCGGGAGCAGTTCTTC. Translated, it gives CASSRGTSGIREQFF.

J is TRBJ1-1 and V is TRBV7-2; 7 positions agree with TRBD1. CDR1 and CDR2 from the germline V gene are SGHTA and FQGNSA. Trimming took 5 bases from V and 3 from J; bases not matched to a gene: 9. This CDR3 region has 15 residues. Written as DNA, the CDR3 is TGTGCCAGCAGCCTACGACAGGGTACGCACACTGAAGCTTTCTTT. Translated, it gives CASSLRQGTHTEAFF.

The genes are TRBV5-1 and TRBJ2-2; TRBD1 aligns across 9 bases. This CDR3 is built from 16 residues. V gave up 2 bases and J gave up 8 bases; unmatched junction bases: 10. The germline CDR1 and CDR2 sequences are SGHRS and YFSETQ. DNA of the CDR3: TGCGCCAGCAGCTTCCGGGGACAGGGATTAGGAGGGGAGCTGTTTTTT. Its protein product is CASSFRGQGLGGELFF.

V gene TRBV9 combines with J gene TRBJ2-3; perhaps D is TRBD1 or TRBD2 (6 bases each). The germline V gene has CDR1 SGDLS and CDR2 YYNGEE. V was cut by 2 bases and J by 7 bases, with 20 bases left in between. The CDR3 sequence is 16 residues long. Here the CDR3 reads CASSVGLGGGSHTQYF. CDR3 DNA sequence: TGTGCCAGCAGCGTTGGGTTAGGAGGGGGTTCTCATACGCAGTATTTT.

The rearrangement joins TRBV5-4 to TRBJ2-1, with 7 bases aligning to TRBD2. Germline-derived CDR1 and CDR2 are SGHNT and YYREEE (reference sequence). The CDR3 covers 15 residues. The V gene end was trimmed by 0 bases and the J gene end by 10 bases; junction bases not matched to a gene: 10. Written as DNA, the CDR3 is TGTGCCAGCAGCTTGGGCGGGAGTCAACTTTGGGAGCAGTTCTTC. Protein: CASSLGGSQLWEQFF.

The chain couples TRBV18 to TRBJ2-2, with D uncertain. Germline V gene lookup returns CDR1 KGHSH and CDR2 LQKENI. The germline V and J ends were trimmed by 2 bases and 7 bases, with 11 bases remaining between them. The CDR3 length is 14 residues. In nucleotides, the CDR3 is TGTGCCAGCTCACCATCACTTTGGAACGGGGAGCTGTTTTTT. Translated, it gives CASSPSLWNGELFF.

The rearrangement links TRBV19 to TRBJ1-5, with D hard to call. The V end lost 9 bases, the J end lost 4 bases, and 13 bases lay between the germline ends. This CDR3 comprises 13 residues. Germline V gene data show CDR1 as LNHDA and CDR2 as SQIVND (reference sequence). Here the CDR3 DNA reads TGTGCCAGCATGTCCCGTGGGAATCAGCCCCAGCATTTT. It yields the protein CASMSRGNQPQHF.

Concerning this clone itself: This sample also contains other DNA sequences that code for the same CDR3. The V gene is TRBV6-2 or TRBV6-3, the J gene TRBJ1-3; weak D call: TRBD1 (5 bases). V lost 2 bases and J lost 2, with 7 bases in between. The germline V gene has CDR1 MNHEY and CDR2 SVGEGT. This CDR3 is built from 14 residues. CDR3 in DNA: TGTGCCAGCAGTTACGGGGGAACTGGAAACACCATATATTTT. Encoded protein: CASSYGGTGNTIYF.

This chain connects TRBV7-9 to TRBJ2-7, with 7 bases identical to TRBD1. With V trimmed by 7 bases and J by 3 bases, 3 bases remained unmatched. CDR3 size: 12 residues. CDR1 and CDR2 from the germline V gene are SEHNR and FQNEAQ (reference sequence). CDR3 in DNA: TGTGCCAGCACCCAGGGGGTCTACGAGCAGTACTTC. Translated: CASTQGVYEQYF.

This chain's CDR3 is CASSGGGVGPQHF. The CDR3 nucleotides are TGTGCCAGTAGTGGAGGAGGGGTGGGGCCCCAGCATTTT. V is TRBV19 and J is TRBJ1-5; D perhaps matches TRBD1 (5 bases). CDR1 is LNHDA and CDR2 is SQIVND in the germline V gene (reference sequence). V was pared by 5 bases and J by 9 bases, with 14 bases between. The CDR3 has 13 residues.

This chain links TRBV6-6 with TRBJ1-5; weak D call: TRBD1 (5 bases). Trimming took 7 bases from V and 10 from J, leaving 14 bases between them. The CDR3 has 12 amino acids. Germline V lookup: CDR1 MNHNY, CDR2 SVGAGI (reference sequence). CDR3 protein: CASTPSGGPQHF. CDR3 bases: TGTGCCAGCACCCCCTCCGGGGGTCCCCAGCATTTT.

The V gene is TRBV6-5, the J gene TRBJ2-5; D unresolved. The CDR3 is made up of 11 amino acids. Germline CDR1 and CDR2: MNHEY and SVGAGI. Between the trimmed V and J ends, which lost 6 bases and 13 bases, there was a span of 15 bases. The CDR3 region is CASSDFPWRYF. As DNA, the CDR3 is TGTGCCAGCAGCGATTTTCCCTGGAGGTACTTC.

The rearrangement joins TRBV2 to TRBJ1-1, with D unclear. With 5 bases removed from V and 1 base from J, the gap between germline ends came to 8 bases. Germline CDR1 is SNHLY and CDR2 is FYNNEI. This CDR3 has 13 amino acids. The CDR3 loop reads CASSTQPNTEAFF. The CDR3 nucleotides read TGTGCCAGCAGTACTCAGCCGAACACTGAAGCTTTCTTT.

This rearrangement joins TRBV24-1 to TRBJ2-2, with 9 bases fitting TRBD1. Germline V gene lookup returns CDR1 KGHDR and CDR2 SFDVKD. The CDR3 has 17 residues. V was pared by 3 bases and J by 3 bases, with 7 bases of the junction left unmatched. CDR3 sequence (DNA): TGTGCCACCAGTGATCCCTATAGACAGGGGGACACCGGGGAGCTGTTTTTT. Its translation: CATSDPYRQGDTGELFF.